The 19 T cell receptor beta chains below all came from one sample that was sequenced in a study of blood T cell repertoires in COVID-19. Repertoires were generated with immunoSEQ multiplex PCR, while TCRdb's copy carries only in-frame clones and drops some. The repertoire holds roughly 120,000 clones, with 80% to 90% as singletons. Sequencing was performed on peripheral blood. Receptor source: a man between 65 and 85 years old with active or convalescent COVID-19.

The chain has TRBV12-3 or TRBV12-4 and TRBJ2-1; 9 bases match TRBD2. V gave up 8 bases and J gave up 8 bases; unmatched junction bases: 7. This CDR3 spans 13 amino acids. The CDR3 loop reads CASLRTSVYEQFF. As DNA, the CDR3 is TGTGCCAGCCTAAGGACTAGCGTTTATGAGCAGTTCTTC.

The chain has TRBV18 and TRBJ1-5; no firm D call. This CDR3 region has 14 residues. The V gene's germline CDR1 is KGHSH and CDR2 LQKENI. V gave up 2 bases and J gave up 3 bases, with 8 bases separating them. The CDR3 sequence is CASSPGSDNQPQHF. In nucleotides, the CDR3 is TGTGCCAGCTCACCAGGTTCAGACAATCAGCCCCAGCATTTT.

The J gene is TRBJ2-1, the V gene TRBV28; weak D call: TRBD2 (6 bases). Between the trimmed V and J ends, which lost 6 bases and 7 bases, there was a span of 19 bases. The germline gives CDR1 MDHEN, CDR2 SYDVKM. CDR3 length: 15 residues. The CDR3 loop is CASSGTLGLKNEQFF. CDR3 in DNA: TGTGCCAGCAGCGGGACCTTGGGACTCAAGAATGAGCAGTTCTTC. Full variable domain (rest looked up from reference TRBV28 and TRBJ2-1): DVKVTQSSRYLVKRTGEKVFLECVQDMDHENMFWYRQDPGLGLRLIYFSYDVKMKEKGDIPEGYSVSREKKERFSLILESASTNQTSMYLCASSGTLGLKNEQFFGPGTRLTVL.

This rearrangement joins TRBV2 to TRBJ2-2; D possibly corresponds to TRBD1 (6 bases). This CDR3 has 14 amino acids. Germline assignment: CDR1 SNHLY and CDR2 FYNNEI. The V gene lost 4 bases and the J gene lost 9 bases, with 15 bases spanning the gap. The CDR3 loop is CASSAPGAGRELFF. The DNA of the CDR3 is TGTGCCAGCAGTGCCCCAGGGGCTGGTAGGGAGCTGTTTTTT. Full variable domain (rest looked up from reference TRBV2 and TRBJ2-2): EPEVTQTPSHQVTQMGQEVILRCVPISNHLYFYWYRQILGQKVEFLVSFYNNEISEKSEIFDDQFSVERPDGSNFTLKIRSTKLEDSAMYFCASSAPGAGRELFFGEGSRLTVL.

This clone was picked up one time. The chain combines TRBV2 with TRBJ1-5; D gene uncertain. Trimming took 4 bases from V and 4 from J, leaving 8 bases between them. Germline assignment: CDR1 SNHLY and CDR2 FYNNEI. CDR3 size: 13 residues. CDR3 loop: CASSGTENQPQHF. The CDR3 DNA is TGTGCCAGCAGTGGAACAGAAAATCAGCCCCAGCATTTT. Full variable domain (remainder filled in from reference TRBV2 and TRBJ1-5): EPEVTQTPSHQVTQMGQEVILRCVPISNHLYFYWYRQILGQKVEFLVSFYNNEISEKSEIFDDQFSVERPDGSNFTLKIRSTKLEDSAMYFCASSGTENQPQHFGDGTRLSIL.

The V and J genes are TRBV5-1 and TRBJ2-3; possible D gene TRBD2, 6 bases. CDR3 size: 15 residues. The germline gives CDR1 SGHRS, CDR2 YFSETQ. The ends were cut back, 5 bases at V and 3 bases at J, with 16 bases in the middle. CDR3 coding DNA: TGCGCCAGCAGGCAAGTCGGGGGTACGACAGATACGCAGTATTTT. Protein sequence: CASRQVGGTTDTQYF.

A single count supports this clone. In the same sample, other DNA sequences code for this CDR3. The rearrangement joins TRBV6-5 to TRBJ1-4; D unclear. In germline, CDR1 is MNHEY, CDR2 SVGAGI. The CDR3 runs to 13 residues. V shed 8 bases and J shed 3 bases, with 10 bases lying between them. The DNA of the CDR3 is TGTGCCAGCGTCCGCGGAGCTAATGAAAAACTGTTTTTT. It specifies CASVRGANEKLFF.

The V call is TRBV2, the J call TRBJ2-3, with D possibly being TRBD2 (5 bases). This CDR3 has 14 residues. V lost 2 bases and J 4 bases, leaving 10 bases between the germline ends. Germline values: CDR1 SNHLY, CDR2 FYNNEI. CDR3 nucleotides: TGTGCCAGCAGTGAACGCTCCGGGGCAGATACGCAGTATTTT. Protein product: CASSERSGADTQYF. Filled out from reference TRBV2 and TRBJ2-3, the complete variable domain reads EPEVTQTPSHQVTQMGQEVILRCVPISNHLYFYWYRQILGQKVEFLVSFYNNEISEKSEIFDDQFSVERPDGSNFTLKIRSTKLEDSAMYFCASSERSGADTQYFGPGTRLTVL.

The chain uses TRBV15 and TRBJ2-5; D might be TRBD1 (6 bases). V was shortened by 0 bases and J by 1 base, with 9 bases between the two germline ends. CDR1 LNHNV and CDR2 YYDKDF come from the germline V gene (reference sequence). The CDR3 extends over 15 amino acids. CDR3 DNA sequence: TGTGCCACCAGCAGAGAGCGACAGGCCCAAGAGACCCAGTACTTC. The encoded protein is CATSRERQAQETQYF.

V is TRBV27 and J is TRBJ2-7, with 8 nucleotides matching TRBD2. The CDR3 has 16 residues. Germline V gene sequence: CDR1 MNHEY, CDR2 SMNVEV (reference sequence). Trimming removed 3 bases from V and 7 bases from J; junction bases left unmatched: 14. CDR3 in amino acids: CASSFLPGEREWEQYF. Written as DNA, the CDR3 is TGTGCCAGCAGTTTCCTCCCCGGGGAGCGGGAGTGGGAGCAGTACTTC.

CDR3 in amino acids: CASSIVSDTNTEAFF. CDR3 in DNA: TGTGCCAGTAGTATAGTTTCGGACACGAACACTGAAGCTTTCTTT. The chain links TRBV19 to TRBJ1-1; TRBD1 might be the D (5 bases). The germline V gene encodes CDR1 LNHDA and CDR2 SQIVND (reference sequence). V was cut by 1 base and J by 1 base, with 10 bases left in between. The CDR3 spans 15 residues. Using reference TRBV19 and TRBJ1-1 for the parts outside the CDR3, the full variable domain is DGGITQSPKYLFRKEGQNVTLSCEQNLNHDAMYWYRQDPGQGLRLIYYSQIVNDFQKGDIAEGYSVSREKKESFPLTVTSAQKNPTAFYLCASSIVSDTNTEAFFGQGTRLTVV.

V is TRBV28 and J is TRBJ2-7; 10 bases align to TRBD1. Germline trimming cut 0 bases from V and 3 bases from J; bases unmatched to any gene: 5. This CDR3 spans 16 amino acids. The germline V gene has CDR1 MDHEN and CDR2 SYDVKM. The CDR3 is CASSLWGTGDFYEQYF. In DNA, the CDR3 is TGTGCCAGCAGTTTATGGGGGACAGGGGACTTCTACGAGCAGTACTTC.

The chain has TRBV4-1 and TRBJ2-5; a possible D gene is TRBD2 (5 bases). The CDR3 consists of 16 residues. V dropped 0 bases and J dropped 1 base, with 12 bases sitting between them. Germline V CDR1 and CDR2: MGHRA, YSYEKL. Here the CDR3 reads CASSQDQVATQETQYF. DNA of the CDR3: TGCGCCAGCAGCCAAGATCAGGTAGCGACCCAAGAGACCCAGTACTTC.

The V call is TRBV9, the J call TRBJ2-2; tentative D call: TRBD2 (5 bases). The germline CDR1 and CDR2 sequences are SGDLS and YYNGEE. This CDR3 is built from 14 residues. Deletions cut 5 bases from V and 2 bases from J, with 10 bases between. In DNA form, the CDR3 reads TGTGCCAGCAGTTTTAGCGCTAACACCGGGGAGCTGTTTTTT. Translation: CASSFSANTGELFF.

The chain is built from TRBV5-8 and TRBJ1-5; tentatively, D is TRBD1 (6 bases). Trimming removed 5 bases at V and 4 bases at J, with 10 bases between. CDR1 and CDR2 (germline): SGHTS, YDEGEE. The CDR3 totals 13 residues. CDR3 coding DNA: TGTGCCAGCAGTCAAACAGGGAATCAGCCCCAGCATTTT. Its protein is CASSQTGNQPQHF.

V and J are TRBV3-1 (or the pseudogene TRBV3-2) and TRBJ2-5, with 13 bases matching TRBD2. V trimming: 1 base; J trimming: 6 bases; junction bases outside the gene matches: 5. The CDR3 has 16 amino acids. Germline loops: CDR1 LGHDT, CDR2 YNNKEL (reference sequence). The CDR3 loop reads CASSQGLAGGGKTQYF. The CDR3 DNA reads TGTGCCAGCAGCCAAGGACTAGCGGGAGGTGGAAAGACCCAGTACTTC.

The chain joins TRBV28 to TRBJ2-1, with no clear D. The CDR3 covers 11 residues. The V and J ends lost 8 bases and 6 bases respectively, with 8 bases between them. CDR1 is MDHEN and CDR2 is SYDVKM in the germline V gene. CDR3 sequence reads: CASGILNEQFF. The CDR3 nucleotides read TGTGCCAGCGGCATCCTCAATGAGCAGTTCTTC. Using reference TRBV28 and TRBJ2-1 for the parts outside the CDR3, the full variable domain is DVKVTQSSRYLVKRTGEKVFLECVQDMDHENMFWYRQDPGLGLRLIYFSYDVKMKEKGDIPEGYSVSREKKERFSLILESASTNQTSMYLCASGILNEQFFGPGTRLTVL.

The CDR3 DNA is TGCGCCAGCAGCACACGGGACAGCTACGAGCAGTACTTC. Its protein is CASSTRDSYEQYF. The V call is TRBV5-1, the J call TRBJ2-7; 7 bases are a match to TRBD1. The germline V gene encodes CDR1 SGHRS and CDR2 YFSETQ. V was pared by 4 bases and J by 3 bases, with 4 bases of the junction left unmatched. The CDR3 has 13 residues.

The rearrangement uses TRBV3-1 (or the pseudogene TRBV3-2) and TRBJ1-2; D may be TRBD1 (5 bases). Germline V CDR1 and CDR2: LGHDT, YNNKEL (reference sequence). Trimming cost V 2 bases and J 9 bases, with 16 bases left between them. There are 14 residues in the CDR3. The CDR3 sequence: CASSQFQGGTSYTF. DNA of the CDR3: TGTGCCAGCAGCCAATTCCAGGGAGGTACAAGCTACACCTTC.